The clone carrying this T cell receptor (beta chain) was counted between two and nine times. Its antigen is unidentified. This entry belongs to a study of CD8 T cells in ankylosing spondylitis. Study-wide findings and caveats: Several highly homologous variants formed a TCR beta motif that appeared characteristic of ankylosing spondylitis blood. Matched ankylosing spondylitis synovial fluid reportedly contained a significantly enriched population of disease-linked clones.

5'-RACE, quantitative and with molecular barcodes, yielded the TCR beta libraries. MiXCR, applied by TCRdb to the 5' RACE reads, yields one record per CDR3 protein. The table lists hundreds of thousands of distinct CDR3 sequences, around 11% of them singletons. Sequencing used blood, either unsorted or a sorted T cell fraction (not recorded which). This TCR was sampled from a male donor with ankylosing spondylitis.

CDR3 DNA sequence: TGCGCCAGCAGCTTGTTCGGGACAGGGTTGAACACTGAAGCTTTCTTT. Translation: CASSLFGTGLNTEAFF. The chain carries TRBV5-1 and TRBJ1-1; 9 positions agree with TRBD1. Per the germline V gene, CDR1 is SGHRS and CDR2 is YFSETQ. CDR3 length equals 16 residues. V lost 1 base to trimming and J lost 0 bases; unmatched junction nucleotides: 4.